The sequence of this TCR beta chain was determined in a study of shared T cell receptors in the human thymus. TCRdb keeps only in-frame clones here, not all; method: immunoSEQ multiplex PCR. The sample shows hundreds of thousands of clones, 70% to 90% of them seen only once. The CDR3 is 16 residues long. The germline gives CDR1 SGHDN, CDR2 FVKESK. Trimming pared 1 base from V and 4 bases from J, leaving 16 bases between. These data were likewise used in another study, on human thymus T cells. This second report adds: Thymic and blood repertoires seemed to favor certain V and J genes.

The chain joins TRBV14 to TRBJ1-2; D is perhaps TRBD1 (5 bases). Sample: thymocytes. This receptor was identified in a boy less than two years old with a congenital heart defect. CDR3: CASSQVEGRTFYGYTF. The DNA for the CDR3 is TGTGCCAGCAGCCAAGTGGAGGGACGGACCTTCTATGGCTACACCTTC. Full variable domain (remainder filled in from reference TRBV14 and TRBJ1-2): EAGVTQFPSHSVIEKGQTVTLRCDPISGHDNLYWYRRVMGKEIKFLLHFVKESKQDESGMPNNRFLAERTGGTYSTLKVQPAELEDSGVYFCASSQVEGRTFYGYTFGSGTRLTVV.